This T cell receptor beta chain originates from a study of brain T cells in children with intractable seizures. Sequencing used immunoSEQ multiplex PCR; TCRdb keeps in-frame clones, though not all of them. The sample yields around 70,000 clones, roughly 91% seen once. The receptor was derived from a boy under three years old with tuberous sclerosis and intractable seizures. Source: peripheral blood, taken at surgery.

DNA for the CDR3: TGTGCCAGTAGTTCGGCGACAGGGGGCAGGAACACCATATATTTT. Its translation is CASSSATGGRNTIYF. The V call is TRBV19, the J call TRBJ1-3; the match to TRBD1 covers 10 bases. The germline CDR1 and CDR2 sequences are LNHDA and SQIVND (reference sequence). Germline trimming cut 5 bases from V and 7 bases from J; bases unmatched to any gene: 8. CDR3 length: 15 amino acids. The full variable domain, its missing parts supplied by reference TRBV19 and TRBJ1-3, is DGGITQSPKYLFRKEGQNVTLSCEQNLNHDAMYWYRQDPGQGLRLIYYSQIVNDFQKGDIAEGYSVSREKKESFPLTVTSAQKNPTAFYLCASSSATGGRNTIYFGEGSWLTVV.